The rows below give T cell receptor beta chains drawn from one sample of a study of cytomegalovirus exposure and HLA in healthy donors. Using immunoSEQ multiplex PCR, the repertoire was profiled, and TCRdb retains in-frame clones only, with some absent. The sample consists of approximately 120,000 clones, approximately 71% of them appearing once. The specimen was PBMCs. These receptors were collected from a woman aged 50 to 60 in good health and CMV-seronegative. The CDR3 runs from the conserved cysteine through the conserved F or W. Fields, in order: V gene, clone size, D gene, J gene, CDR3 DNA, CDR3 protein. The D gene is left open where the match is weak. A clone size is listed for some rows: how often the clone was seen (once, few, many), or a class if it is expanded.

>TRBV9|-|-|TRBJ2-3
TGTGCCAGCAGCGTCGACGGAGCTAGCACAGATACGCAGTATTTT
CASSVDGASTDTQYF
>TRBV6-5|-|-|TRBJ2-3
TGTGCCAGTGGGGCATCGGGTGGTACGCAGTATTTT
CASGASGGTQYF
>TRBV7-2|-|-|TRBJ1-1
TGTGCCAGCAGCGTCCAGGGGAACACTGAAGCTTTCTTT
CASSVQGNTEAFF
>TRBV27|-|TRBD2|TRBJ2-1
TGTGCCAGCCTGCCTAATCCGGGACTAGGGTACAATGAGCAGTTCTTC
CASLPNPGLGYNEQFF
>TRBV11-2|-|-|TRBJ2-2
TGTGCCAGCAGCTTTAGCGGCACCACGGACACCGGGGAGCTGTTTTTT
CASSFSGTTDTGELFF
>TRBV2|-|TRBD1|TRBJ1-5
TGTGCCAGCAGTGTGGGGACAGATCAGCCCCAGCATTTT
CASSVGTDQPQHF
>TRBV7-2|-|TRBD1|TRBJ2-1
TGTGCCAGCAGCTTGGCAGGGGGCTACAATGAGCAGTTCTTC
CASSLAGGYNEQFF
>TRBV19|-|-|TRBJ2-1
TGTGCCAGTAGTATCTCCGGGGGAGGCTACAATGAGCAGTTCTTC
CASSISGGGYNEQFF
>TRBV7-2|-|-|TRBJ2-7
TGTGCCAGCAGCTTAAATCGGGGAGCCAACGAGCAGTACTTC
CASSLNRGANEQYF
>TRBV21-1|once|-|TRBJ2-3
TGTGCCAGCACCACGACTAGCCGGGACTATGAGCAGTATTTT
CASTTTSRDYEQYF
>TRBV7-3|once|-|TRBJ1-1
TGTGCCAGCAGCTTTTCGCCGTCGGGCACTGAAGCTTTCTTT
CASSFSPSGTEAFF
>TRBV4-1|-|TRBD2|TRBJ2-3
TGCGCCAGCAGCCAAAGTTCCCTGCTGGGAGGGGATACGCAGTATTTT
CASSQSSLLGGDTQYF
>TRBV11-3|-|-|TRBJ1-1
TGTGCCAGCAGCTTAGTTTCGACAGGTGAAGCTTTCTTT
CASSLVSTGEAFF
>TRBV9|-|-|TRBJ1-5
TGTGCCAGCAGCGAACAGGGATATGACAATCAGCCCCAGCATTTT
CASSEQGYDNQPQHF
>TRBV23-1|-|TRBD1|TRBJ2-2
TGCGCCAGCAGTCGGGACAGGTCGGCCGGGGAGCTGTTTTTT
CASSRDRSAGELFF
>TRBV5-1|few|TRBD2|TRBJ2-1
TGCGCCAGCAGCTTGGCCCTGAAGCGGGAGGGGGCCTACAATGAGCAGTTCTTC
CASSLALKREGAYNEQFF
>TRBV11-3|-|-|TRBJ2-1
TGTGCCAGCAGCCAATACAATGAGCAGTTCTTC
CASSQYNEQFF
>TRBV29-1|once|TRBD1|TRBJ1-1
TGCAGCGTTGGAACCGGGACAGCGAACACTGAAGCTTTCTTT
CSVGTGTANTEAFF
>TRBV7-2|-|TRBD1|TRBJ1-2
TGTGCCAGCAGCTTGGACAGGTACAACTATGGCTACACCTTC
CASSLDRYNYGYTF
>TRBV29-1|-|TRBD2|TRBJ2-1
TGCAGCGTCACTCGACTAGCGTCAATGAATGAGCAGTTCTTC
CSVTRLASMNEQFF
>TRBV30|-|TRBD1|TRBJ1-2
TGTGCCTGGAGTGTACAGGGGACAGGGTTTAACTATGGCTACACCTTC
CAWSVQGTGFNYGYTF
>TRBV28|-|TRBD1|TRBJ1-2
TGTGCCAGCGGCGGGACAGGGGGGATTGATGGCTACACCTTC
CASGGTGGIDGYTF
>TRBV4-1|-|TRBD2|TRBJ2-1
TGCGCCAGCAGCCAAGACCCTAGCGGCTACAATGAGCAGTTCTTC
CASSQDPSGYNEQFF
>TRBV29-1|-|TRBD1|TRBJ1-2
TGCAGCGCCGACAGGGAGGCGGACTATGGCTACACCTTC
CSADREADYGYTF
>TRBV5-1|-|-|TRBJ2-7
TGCGCCAGCACCGAACTCCAGGGAGGAGGCTACGAGCAGTACTTC
CASTELQGGGYEQYF
>TRBV11-2|-|-|TRBJ2-7
TGTGCCAGCAGCAGCCCTCCCGAGGGTGGCTACGAGCAGTACTTC
CASSSPPEGGYEQYF
>TRBV7-9|-|-|TRBJ2-5
TGTGCCAGCAGCTTAGCTGAACGGGAGACCCAGTACTTC
CASSLAERETQYF
>TRBV11-2|-|-|TRBJ2-5
TGTGCCAGCAGCTTCGCCGCGGAGACCCAGTACTTC
CASSFAAETQYF
>TRBV7-9|few|TRBD1|TRBJ2-7
TGTGCCAGCAGCTTAGTTTCGACAGGGAGCTCCTACGAGCAGTACTTC
CASSLVSTGSSYEQYF
>TRBV7-9|-|TRBD2|TRBJ2-1
TGTGCCAGCAGCCCTAGCGGGGATTACTACAATGAGCAGTTCTTC
CASSPSGDYYNEQFF
>TRBV4-2|-|-|TRBJ1-1
TGTGCCAGCAGCCACTCATTGGGGGCAATGAACACTGAAGCTTTCTTT
CASSHSLGAMNTEAFF
>TRBV5-5|-|-|TRBJ2-4
TGTGCCAGCAGCTTGTGGGACACACTAGCCAAAAACATTCAGTACTTC
CASSLWDTLAKNIQYF
>TRBV29-1|-|TRBD2|TRBJ2-1
TGCAGCGCCGGACTAGCGGAGCAGTTCTTC
CSAGLAEQFF
>TRBV27|-|TRBD1|TRBJ2-7
TGTGCCAGCAAAAGGGGGACAGGGAGCTACGAGCAGTACTTC
CASKRGTGSYEQYF
>TRBV5-8|-|-|TRBJ2-7
TGTGCCAGCAGCTCGGGGAGCGGGCTCCTGGCCTACGAGCAGTACTTC
CASSSGSGLLAYEQYF
>TRBV4-3|-|-|TRBJ1-2
TGCGCCAGCAGCCAAAACCCGGTTAACTATGGCTACACCTTC
CASSQNPVNYGYTF
>TRBV6-6|-|TRBD2|TRBJ2-2
TGTGCCAGCAGTTACTCTTCTAGCGGCCGTACCGGGGAGCTGTTTTTT
CASSYSSSGRTGELFF